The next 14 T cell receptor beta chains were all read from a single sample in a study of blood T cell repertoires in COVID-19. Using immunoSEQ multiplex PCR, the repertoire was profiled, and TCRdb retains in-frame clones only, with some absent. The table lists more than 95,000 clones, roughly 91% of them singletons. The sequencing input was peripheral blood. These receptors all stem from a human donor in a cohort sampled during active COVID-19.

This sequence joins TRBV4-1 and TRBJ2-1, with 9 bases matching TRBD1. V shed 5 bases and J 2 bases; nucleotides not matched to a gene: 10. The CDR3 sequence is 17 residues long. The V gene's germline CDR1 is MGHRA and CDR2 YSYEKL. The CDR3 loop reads CASSSRDRDITYNEQFF. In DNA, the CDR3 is TGCGCCAGCAGCTCCCGGGACAGGGATATAACCTACAATGAGCAGTTCTTC.

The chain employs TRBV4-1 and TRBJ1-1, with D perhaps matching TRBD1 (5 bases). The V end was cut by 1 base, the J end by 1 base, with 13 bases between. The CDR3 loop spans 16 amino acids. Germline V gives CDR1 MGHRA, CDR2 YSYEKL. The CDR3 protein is CASSQGGGAQNTEAFF. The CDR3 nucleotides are TGCGCCAGCAGCCAAGGGGGAGGGGCGCAGAACACTGAAGCTTTCTTT.

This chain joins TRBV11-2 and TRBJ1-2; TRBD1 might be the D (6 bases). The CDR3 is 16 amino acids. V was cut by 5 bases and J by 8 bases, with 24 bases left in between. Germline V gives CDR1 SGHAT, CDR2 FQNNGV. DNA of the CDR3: TGTGCCAGCAGCCCAATGACAGGACCTCTCTATGGAGGCTACACCTTC. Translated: CASSPMTGPLYGGYTF.

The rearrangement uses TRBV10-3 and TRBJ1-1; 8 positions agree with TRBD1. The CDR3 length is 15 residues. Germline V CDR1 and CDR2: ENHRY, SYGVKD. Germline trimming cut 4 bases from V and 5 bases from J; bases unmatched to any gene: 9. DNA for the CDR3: TGTGCCATCAGTGCAGACAGGGGTGTAGGGACTGAAGCTTTCTTT. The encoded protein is CAISADRGVGTEAFF.

The CDR3 nucleotides are TGTGCCAGCAGCTTCCAAGCGGGGGGCGGTAGGTCTACGCAGTATTTT. This sequence encodes CASSFQAGGGRSTQYF. The chain is built from TRBV7-9 and TRBJ2-3, with 9 bases identical to TRBD2. CDR1 and CDR2 (germline): SEHNR, FQNEAQ (reference sequence). The CDR3 extends over 16 amino acids. The trim removed 3 bases at V and 8 bases at J, leaving 12 bases unmatched.

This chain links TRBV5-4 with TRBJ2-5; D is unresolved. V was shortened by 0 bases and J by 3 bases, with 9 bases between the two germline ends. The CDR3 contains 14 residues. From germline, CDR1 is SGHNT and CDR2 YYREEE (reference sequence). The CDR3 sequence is CASSLASGEETQYF. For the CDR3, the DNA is TGTGCCAGCAGCTTGGCCTCCGGAGAAGAGACCCAGTACTTC.

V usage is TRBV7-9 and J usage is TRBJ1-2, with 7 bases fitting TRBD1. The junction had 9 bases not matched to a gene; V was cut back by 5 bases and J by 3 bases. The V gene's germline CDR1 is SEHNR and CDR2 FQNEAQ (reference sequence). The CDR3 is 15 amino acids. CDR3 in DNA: TGTGCCAGCAGCACCCGGGACAGAACCCACTATGGCTACACCTTC. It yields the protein CASSTRDRTHYGYTF.

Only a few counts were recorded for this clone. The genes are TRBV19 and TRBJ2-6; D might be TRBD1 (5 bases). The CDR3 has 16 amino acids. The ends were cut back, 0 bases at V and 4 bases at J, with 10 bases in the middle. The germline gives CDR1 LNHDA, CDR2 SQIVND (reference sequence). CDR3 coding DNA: TGTGCCAGTAGTATAGATGGGGCGACCGGGGCCAACGTCCTGACTTTC. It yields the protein CASSIDGATGANVLTF.

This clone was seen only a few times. CDR3 loop: CASSYRGRETQYF. The CDR3 DNA reads TGTGCCAGCAGTTATAGGGGGCGGGAGACCCAGTACTTC. The chain recombines TRBV6-5 with TRBJ2-5, with 7 bases lining up with TRBD1. Germline CDR1 is MNHEY and CDR2 is SVGAGI. The CDR3 extends over 13 amino acids. Trimming took 3 bases from V and 5 from J; bases not matched to a gene: 3.

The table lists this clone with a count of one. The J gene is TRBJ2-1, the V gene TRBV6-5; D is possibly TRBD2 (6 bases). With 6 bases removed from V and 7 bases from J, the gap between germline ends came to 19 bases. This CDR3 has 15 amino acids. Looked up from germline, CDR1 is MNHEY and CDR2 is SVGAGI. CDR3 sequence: CASRPSGASVNEQFF. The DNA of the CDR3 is TGTGCCAGCAGACCATCGGGAGCTAGCGTGAATGAGCAGTTCTTC.

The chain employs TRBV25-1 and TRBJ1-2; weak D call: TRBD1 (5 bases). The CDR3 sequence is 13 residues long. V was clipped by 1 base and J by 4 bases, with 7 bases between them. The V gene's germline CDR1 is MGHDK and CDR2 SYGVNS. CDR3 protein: CASSESTAYGYTF. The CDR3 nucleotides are TGTGCCAGCAGTGAATCGACAGCCTATGGCTACACCTTC.

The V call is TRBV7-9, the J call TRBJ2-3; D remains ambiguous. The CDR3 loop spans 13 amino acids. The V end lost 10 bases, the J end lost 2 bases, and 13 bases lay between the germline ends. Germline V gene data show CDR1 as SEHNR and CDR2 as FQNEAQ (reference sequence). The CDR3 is CAILPSFTDTQYF. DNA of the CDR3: TGTGCCATCCTACCCTCCTTCACAGATACGCAGTATTTT. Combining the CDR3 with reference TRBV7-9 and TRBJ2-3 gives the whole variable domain DTGVSQNPRHKITKRGQNVTFRCDPISEHNRLYWYRQTLGQGPEFLTYFQNEAQLEKSRLLSDRFSAERPKGSFSTLEIQRTEQGDSAMYLCAILPSFTDTQYFGPGTRLTVL.

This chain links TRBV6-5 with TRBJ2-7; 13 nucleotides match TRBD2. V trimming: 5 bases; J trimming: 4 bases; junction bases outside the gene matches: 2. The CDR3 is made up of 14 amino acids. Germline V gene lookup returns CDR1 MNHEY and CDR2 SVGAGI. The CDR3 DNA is TGTGCCAGCAGTCGGACTAGCGGGGGATACGAGCAGTACTTC. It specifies CASSRTSGGYEQYF.

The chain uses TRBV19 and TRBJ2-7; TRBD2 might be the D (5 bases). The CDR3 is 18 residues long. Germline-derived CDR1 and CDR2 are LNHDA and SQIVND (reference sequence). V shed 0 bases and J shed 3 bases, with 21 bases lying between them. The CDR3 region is CASSIDGGARQPYYEQYF. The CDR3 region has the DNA TGTGCCAGTAGTATAGATGGAGGAGCCCGGCAGCCTTACTACGAGCAGTACTTC.